A single TCR beta chain is shown here with its context. No antigen is known for it. The germline gene is not matched at one end of the junction; a read error may be the cause. The entry originates in a study of tumor and adjacent non-tumor tissue in lung cancer. No cell sorting was done before RNA was extracted from the tissue. Study outcomes and limitations: Significantly higher TCR diversity was found in tumor than normal lung.

The library came from three nested PCR rounds adapted from ARM-PCR protocols. TCRdb ran MiXCR on the multiplex PCR reads and lists one entry per CDR3 protein. Of about 200,000 distinct CDR3 sequences in the sample, 71% were seen once. The specimen was lung tumor tissue. The origin of this receptor is a man between 60 and 75 years old with non-small cell lung cancer.

The CDR3 region is CSARLKGRDYRENEQYF. The DNA for the CDR3 is TGCAGTGCTAGATTGAAGGGGCGGGACTATCGGGAGAACGAGCAATACTTC. V gene TRBV20-1 combines with J gene TRBJ2-7, with 7 bases aligning to TRBD2. This CDR3 has 17 amino acids. Germline V CDR1 and CDR2: DFQATT, SNEGSKA (reference sequence).